This TCR beta chain was captured in a study of shared clonotypes between healthy human individuals. A CD45RA-negative memory subset and a CD45RA+ naive subset were separated from the CD4+ cells. This clone has a single count. The antigen is not known. Germline values: CDR1 SGHTA, CDR2 FQGNSA. CDR3 size: 13 residues. V dropped 4 bases and J dropped 1 base, with 7 bases sitting between them. Study-level findings and limits: Clonotype sharing among donors, it was expected, would be affected by sequencing depth.

At a deep level, the assay was run. Genomic DNA per cell subset filled all wells of several immunoSEQ plates. The assay was immunoSEQ multiplex PCR, and TCRdb's table has in-frame clones only and misses some. The sample lists fewer than 400,000 clones; around 74% were seen once. V is TRBV7-2 and J is TRBJ1-1, with D possibly TRBD1 on 5 matching bases. The sample was memory CD4+ T cells sorted from blood. Described subset: CD45RA-negative fraction. The TCR was taken from a man aged 30-40 years in good health. The CDR3 loop reads CASSSQGNTEAFF. In DNA, the CDR3 is TGTGCCAGCAGCTCGCAGGGGAACACTGAAGCTTTCTTT.